Below, one TCR beta chain is given with its context. Per the study methods: Amplification from reference gene primers served as the basis for estimated nucleated cell counts. Libraries were prepared by immunoSEQ multiplex PCR; TCRdb keeps only in-frame clonotypes and omits some of them. V and J calls and clone size are copied from that table; D and trimming were computed from the DNA. This table has about 140,000 clones, about 70% appearing once. The data were obtained in a study of blood T cell repertoires in COVID-19. Looking at the study overall: Researchers got acute and convalescent COVID-19 samples from the United States, Italy and Spain. PBMCs, B-cell-depleted T cells, or T cells provided the cDNA or gDNA that made up the material.

The sample comprised peripheral blood. This receptor was identified in a man older than 75 with acute or convalescent COVID-19.

The CDR3 region has the DNA TGTGCCAGCATGATGTGGGAGCAGCAGTACTTC. Translated, it gives CASMMWEQQYF. This rearrangement joins TRBV12-3 or TRBV12-4 to TRBJ2-7; a possible D gene is TRBD2 (5 bases). This CDR3 region has 11 residues. V shed 7 bases and J shed 8 bases, with 12 bases lying between them.